This T cell receptor (beta chain) came from a study of T cells after yellow fever vaccination. Study results and caveats: The appearance of a small share of clonotypes in both CD4 and CD8 compartments was observed. Though it reached lower strength, the secondary response hit its peak faster, day 5 versus 15.

TCRdb re-derived calls from the 5' RACE reads in MiXCR, one entry per CDR3 protein. The sample lists 200,000 to 300,000 distinct CDR3 sequences, 10% to 15% occurring once. This clonotype was seen a few times. Its specificity is not known. The sample in question was CD4+ T cells sorted from PBMCs, obtained 45 days after the yellow fever booster vaccination. This clonotype originated in a man aged 30 to 39 who received the YFV17D yellow fever vaccine.

The CDR3 bases are TGTGCCAGCAGCTATGCGGGAGGGACCTACGAGCAGTACTTC. Amino acid sequence: CASSYAGGTYEQYF. V gene TRBV7-8 combines with J gene TRBJ2-7; 9 bases agree with TRBD2. The CDR3 covers 14 residues. Trimming took 4 bases from V and 2 from J; bases not matched to a gene: 3. Germline V gives CDR1 SGHVS, CDR2 FQNEAQ. The full variable domain, rest sourced from reference TRBV7-8 and TRBJ2-7, is GAGVSQSPRYKVAKRGQDVALRCDPISGHVSLFWYQQALGQGPEFLTYFQNEAQLDKSGLPSDRFFAERPEGSVSTLKIQRTQQEDSAVYLCASSYAGGTYEQYFGPGTRLTVT.